Following are 15 T cell receptor beta chains from one sample sequenced in a study of cytomegalovirus exposure and HLA in healthy donors. The primer mix had 60 Vbeta and 13 Jbeta primers. Assay: immunoSEQ multiplex PCR; the TCRdb copy retains only in-frame clones and omits some. Here the sample spans 100,000 or so clones, about 16% being singletons. The sequenced sample consisted of PBMCs. Source of these receptors: a female donor in good health and CMV-seronegative.

The V call is TRBV9, the J call TRBJ2-1; D perhaps matches TRBD1 (7 bases). There are 15 residues in the CDR3. CDR1 and CDR2 (germline): SGDLS, YYNGEE. V was cut by 0 bases and J by 4 bases, with 11 bases left in between. CDR3 residues: CASSVVSGGYNEQFF. Here the CDR3 DNA reads TGTGCCAGCAGCGTAGTATCAGGGGGGTACAATGAGCAGTTCTTC.

The rearrangement uses TRBV30 and TRBJ1-4; 9 bases match TRBD1. Germline V gene lookup returns CDR1 GTSNPN and CDR2 SVGIG (reference sequence). The CDR3 runs 18 residues. V was pared by 2 bases and J by 6 bases, with 16 bases of the junction left unmatched. In nucleotides, the CDR3 is TGTGCCTGGAGTAAGAGACAGGGGGGCATAATCGGGTATGAAAAACTGTTTTTT. It translates to CAWSKRQGGIIGYEKLFF. Drawing the rest from reference TRBV30 and TRBJ1-4, the complete variable domain is SQTIHQWPATLVQPVGSPLSLECTVEGTSNPNLYWYRQAAGRGLQLLFYSVGIGQISSEVPQNLSASRPQDRQFILSSKKLLLSDSGFYLCAWSKRQGGIIGYEKLFFGSGTQLSVL.

In nucleotides, the CDR3 is TGTGCCAGCAGCTTGGCGGTGCGGCCTAATGAAAAACTGTTTTTT. This codes for CASSLAVRPNEKLFF. The chain carries TRBV5-6 and TRBJ1-4; D unresolved. The germline V and J ends were trimmed by 0 bases and 3 bases, with 9 bases remaining between them. Per the germline V gene, CDR1 is SGHDT and CDR2 is YYEEEE. The CDR3 runs to 15 residues.

The chain joins TRBV6-5 to TRBJ2-7, with D possibly matching TRBD2 (6 bases). Trimming left V 6 bases short and J 0 bases short, with 15 bases between. CDR3 length: 15 residues. From germline, CDR1 is MNHEY and CDR2 SVGAGI. The CDR3 is CASSQSGLRSYEQYF. In DNA, the CDR3 is TGTGCCAGCAGCCAGTCGGGACTCCGCTCCTACGAGCAGTACTTC.

In this sample, this clone turned up a few times. This chain connects TRBV6-1 to TRBJ2-7; D gene unclear. CDR3 length: 13 amino acids. Trimming took off 2 bases at V and 1 base at J, with 6 bases between the two ends. Germline-derived CDR1 and CDR2 are MNHNS and SASEGT. This chain's CDR3 is CASSEPGSYEQYF. The DNA for the CDR3 is TGTGCCAGCAGTGAACCAGGTTCCTACGAGCAGTACTTC.

J is TRBJ1-1 and V is TRBV6-5; 10 bases are shared with TRBD1. CDR3 length: 14 amino acids. V dropped 5 bases and J dropped 5; count of bases not matched to a gene: 5. Germline values: CDR1 MNHEY, CDR2 SVGAGI. This CDR3 reads CASSRDRGKTEAFF. For the CDR3, the DNA is TGTGCCAGCAGTCGGGACAGGGGTAAAACTGAAGCTTTCTTT.

The chain carries TRBV6-1 and TRBJ1-1; 10 nucleotides agree with TRBD1. The length of the CDR3 is 14 residues. Germline assignment: CDR1 MNHNS and CDR2 SASEGT. The V gene end was trimmed by 4 bases and the J gene end by 4 bases; junction bases not matched to a gene: 3. CDR3 sequence: CASSGRDRGTEAFF. In DNA, the CDR3 is TGTGCCAGCAGTGGCCGGGACAGGGGCACTGAAGCTTTCTTT.

This clone occurred a few times. This sequence joins TRBV15 and TRBJ1-4, with D tentatively TRBD1 (5 bases). There are 17 residues in the CDR3. Between the trimmed V and J ends, which lost 0 bases and 7 bases, there was a span of 18 bases. The germline V gene has CDR1 LNHNV and CDR2 YYDKDF (reference sequence). This CDR3 is CATSRDAAGHGSEKLFF. CDR3 sequence (DNA): TGTGCCACCAGCAGAGATGCTGCAGGGCACGGGAGTGAAAAACTGTTTTTT.

This clone was counted only a few times. This chain connects TRBV4-1 to TRBJ2-7; TRBD1 might be the D (6 bases). Trimming took 0 bases from V and 1 from J, leaving 13 bases between them. The germline CDR1 and CDR2 sequences are MGHRA and YSYEKL. This CDR3 is built from 16 residues. CDR3 in DNA: TGCGCCAGCAGCCAAGAGTCGACAGGATGGTCCTACGAGCAGTACTTC. Translation: CASSQESTGWSYEQYF.

The chain joins TRBV7-3 to TRBJ2-5; 8 nucleotides line up with TRBD2. The CDR3 covers 14 residues. V gave up 4 bases and J gave up 5 bases; unmatched junction bases: 6. The germline gives CDR1 SGHTA, CDR2 FQGTGA. The chain's CDR3 is CASSSGLAPETQYF. The CDR3 DNA follows: TGTGCCAGCAGCTCCGGACTAGCTCCCGAGACCCAGTACTTC.

The V call is TRBV28, the J call TRBJ2-3; the match to TRBD2 covers 8 bases. This CDR3 region has 14 residues. The J segment lost 0 bases and the V segment lost 6 bases, leaving 2 bases of the junction unmatched. Per the germline V gene, CDR1 is MDHEN and CDR2 is SYDVKM. The DNA of the CDR3 is TGTGCCAGCAGGCTAGCGGGTAGCACAGATACGCAGTATTTT. Protein product: CASRLAGSTDTQYF.

This clone was seen a few times. The chain recombines TRBV30 with TRBJ1-1; D gene unclear. V was pared by 8 bases and J by 0 bases, with 16 bases between. Germline V gene data show CDR1 as GTSNPN and CDR2 as SVGIG (reference sequence). The CDR3 consists of 14 residues. CDR3 residues: CAASDYWMNTEAFF. CDR3 nucleotide sequence: TGTGCCGCATCGGACTACTGGATGAACACTGAAGCTTTCTTT.

A few counts support this clone. Here the CDR3 reads CASTRAGETGEQYF. The CDR3 region has the DNA TGCGCCAGCACGCGGGCGGGGGAAACGGGCGAGCAGTACTTC. V and J are TRBV5-1 and TRBJ2-7, with TRBD2 identical over 7 bases. The germline CDR1 and CDR2 sequences are SGHRS and YFSETQ. The J segment lost 6 bases and the V segment lost 6 bases, leaving 12 bases of the junction unmatched. The CDR3 has 14 residues. The full variable domain, with the rest looked up from reference TRBV5-1 and TRBJ2-7, is KAGVTQTPRYLIKTRGQQVTLSCSPISGHRSVSWYQQTPGQGLQFLFEYFSETQRNKGNFPGRFSGRQFSNSRSEMNVSTLELGDSALYLCASTRAGETGEQYFGPGTRLTVT.

This clone was picked up a small number of times. V gene TRBV5-1 combines with J gene TRBJ2-1; possibly TRBD2 for D (5 bases). Trimming removed 2 bases at V and 5 bases at J, with 11 bases between. CDR1 and CDR2 (germline): SGHRS, YFSETQ. The CDR3 is made up of 14 amino acids. In DNA, the CDR3 is TGCGCCAGCAGCTTTTCCCGGGGAAACAATGAGCAGTTCTTC. Its protein is CASSFSRGNNEQFF.

This clone was observed a handful of times. The chain combines TRBV6-6 with TRBJ1-6, with D hard to call. This CDR3 comprises 13 residues. CDR1 and CDR2 (germline): MNHNY, SVGAGI (reference sequence). Trimming cost V 6 bases and J 14 bases, with 17 bases left between them. The CDR3 DNA reads TGTGCCAGCAGGCCTGGGGAGTCTTTGGCCCTCCACTTT. It translates to CASRPGESLALHF.